What follows are 18 T cell receptor beta chains derived from one specimen sequenced in a study of metastatic and nonmetastatic thyroid tumors. TCRdb redid the clone calls on the PCR reads using MiXCR. The data hold 15,000 to 20,000 clones, with about a quarter observed a single time. Every patient underwent thyroid surgery untreated. Input material: blood. The receptors derive from a female donor with papillary thyroid cancer or a benign thyroid nodule (not recorded which). Some clones in this sample may be carry-over from other donors' samples.

There are many counts of this clone. The CDR3 spells CASSLGSGSVQPQHF. The CDR3 DNA reads TGTGCCAGCAGCCTGGGTTCGGGGTCGGTACAGCCCCAGCATTTT. The chain has TRBV7-2 and TRBJ1-5; D remains ambiguous. The germline gives CDR1 SGHTA, CDR2 FQGNSA. The CDR3 has 15 amino acids. V dropped 5 bases and J dropped 7 bases, with 18 bases sitting between them.

The genes are TRBV5-6 and TRBJ1-5, with 7 bases identical to TRBD1. The CDR3 is 14 residues long. V lost 3 bases to trimming and J lost 5 bases; unmatched junction nucleotides: 5. CDR1 and CDR2 (germline): SGHDT, YYEEEE. DNA for the CDR3: TGTGCCAGCAGCTCGACAGGGATGGATCAGCCCCAGCATTTT. Encoded protein: CASSSTGMDQPQHF. The full variable domain, its missing parts supplied by reference TRBV5-6 and TRBJ1-5, is DAGVTQSPTHLIKTRGQQVTLRCSPKSGHDTVSWYQQALGQGPQFIFQYYEEEERQRGNFPDRFSGHQFPNYSSELNVNALLLGDSALYLCASSSTGMDQPQHFGDGTRLSIL.

This clone was seen more than once but under ten times. This chain joins TRBV6-4 and TRBJ1-1; D is unresolved. CDR3 length: 13 residues. CDR1 is MRHNA, CDR2 SNTAGT, per germline. V was cut by 0 bases and J by 5 bases, with 7 bases left in between. The CDR3 bases are TGTGCCAGCAGTGACTCTAGTATGACTGAAGCTTTCTTT. Encoded protein: CASSDSSMTEAFF.

This clone showed up many times. The rearrangement links TRBV9 to TRBJ2-4; TRBD2 is a possible D gene (6 bases). The CDR3 length is 13 residues. Germline V lookup: CDR1 SGDLS, CDR2 YYNGEE. Deletions cut 4 bases from V and 9 bases from J, with 14 bases between. The CDR3 is CASSTGQTSIQYF. For the CDR3, the DNA is TGTGCCAGCAGCACGGGGCAGACTAGCATTCAGTACTTC.

V is TRBV20-1 and J is TRBJ2-7; 8 nucleotides match TRBD1. Unmatched junction bases numbered 14, after V lost 4 bases and J lost 6 bases. Germline CDR1 is DFQATT and CDR2 is SNEGSKA (reference sequence). There are 15 residues in the CDR3. The CDR3 region has the DNA TGCAGTGCTACTGGACAGGCAGGGGGCTTCTCCGAGCAGTACTTC. This codes for CSATGQAGGFSEQYF.

This chain links TRBV5-1 with TRBJ1-1; D ambiguous. Germline V CDR1 and CDR2: SGHRS, YFSETQ. With 1 base removed from V and 5 bases from J, the gap between germline ends came to 9 bases. This CDR3 is 13 amino acids long. CDR3 sequence reads: CASSLSRGTEAFF. The CDR3, as DNA: TGCGCCAGCAGCTTGTCCCGGGGAACTGAAGCTTTCTTT.

The chain has TRBV20-1 and TRBJ2-7; 9 bases map to TRBD1. Germline loops: CDR1 DFQATT, CDR2 SNEGSKA (reference sequence). This CDR3 has 15 residues. J was trimmed by 7 bases and V by 2 bases; bases with no gene match: 12. The CDR3 DNA sequence: TGCAGTGCTAGAAGGGTTGGACAGGGGAGCAGAGAGCAGTACTTC. Its translation: CSARRVGQGSREQYF.

The chain is built from TRBV30 and TRBJ1-1; D might be TRBD1 (6 bases). This CDR3 comprises 13 residues. Trimming shortened V by 0 bases and J by 1 base, and 6 bases separated the two germline ends. Per the germline V gene, CDR1 is GTSNPN and CDR2 is SVGIG (reference sequence). Written as DNA, the CDR3 is TGTGCCTGGAGTGTACAGGGGAACACTGAAGCTTTCTTT. It encodes CAWSVQGNTEAFF.

The table lists this clone with many counts. The rearrangement links TRBV20-1 to TRBJ2-3, with 8 bases fitting TRBD2. Trimming took 2 bases from V and 0 from J; bases not matched to a gene: 1. CDR3 length equals 14 residues. Germline CDR1 reads DFQATT; CDR2 reads SNEGSKA (reference sequence). The CDR3 is CSARTSGSTDTQYF. Written as DNA, the CDR3 is TGCAGTGCTAGAACTAGCGGTAGCACAGATACGCAGTATTTT.

The genes are TRBV11-2 and TRBJ2-6; D is unresolved. The CDR3 length is 15 residues. Germline CDR1 and CDR2: SGHAT and FQNNGV. The V and J ends lost 1 base and 4 bases respectively, with 8 bases between them. The DNA of the CDR3 is TGTGCCAGCAGCTTAGTGGCGTCAGGGGCCAACGTCCTGACTTTC. Its translation: CASSLVASGANVLTF. The entire variable domain, with the rest obtained from reference TRBV11-2 and TRBJ2-6, is as follows: EAGVAQSPRYKIIEKRQSVAFWCNPISGHATLYWYQQILGQGPKLLIQFQNNGVVDDSQLPKDRFSAERLKGVDSTLKIQPAKLEDSAVYLCASSLVASGANVLTFGAGSRLTVL.

This chain links TRBV11-1 with TRBJ2-3; possibly TRBD2 for D (6 bases). V gave up 1 base and J gave up 3 bases, with 14 bases separating them. Germline CDR1 SGHAT, CDR2 FQDESV (reference sequence). The CDR3 is 16 residues long. The CDR3 bases are TGTGCCAGCAGCTTAGTCGAGGGGCGGGGTACAGATACGCAGTATTTT. Amino acids: CASSLVEGRGTDTQYF.

This clone has a count of ten or more. The rearrangement uses TRBV7-2 and TRBJ2-2; TRBD2 is a possible D gene (5 bases). Germline V gives CDR1 SGHTA, CDR2 FQGNSA. V was shortened by 1 base and J by 6 bases, with 15 bases between the two germline ends. This CDR3 is 16 amino acids long. CDR3: CASSLGPVREPGELFF. CDR3 nucleotide sequence: TGTGCCAGCAGCTTAGGGCCGGTTAGGGAGCCCGGGGAGCTGTTTTTT.

The chain joins TRBV5-5 to TRBJ1-2; unclear D gene. Germline-derived CDR1 and CDR2 are SGHKS and YYEKEE (reference sequence). V was clipped by 0 bases and J by 7 bases, with 13 bases between them. The CDR3 length is 14 residues. The CDR3 DNA follows: TGTGCCAGCAGCTTGGGTGTAGGGCCGTCTGGCTACACCTTC. Protein product: CASSLGVGPSGYTF.

This clone was counted many times. The V gene is TRBV5-1, the J gene TRBJ1-4, with 7 bases identical to TRBD1. The germline V gene has CDR1 SGHRS and CDR2 YFSETQ. CDR3 length equals 16 residues. J gave up 5 bases and V 5 bases, and 12 bases lay outside the gene matches. CDR3 nucleotide sequence: TGCGCCAGCAGTCGGAGGATGGGACAGACAAATGAAAAACTGTTTTTT. This translates into CASSRRMGQTNEKLFF.

This clone was seen a few times. An end of the junction does not agree with germline; a read error may underlie this. This chain uses TRBV6-1 with TRBJ1-2; 8 bases fit TRBD1. This CDR3 contains 14 residues. Germline values: CDR1 MNHNS, CDR2 SASEGT. The chain's CDR3 is CANRGAFQFTGYNF. CDR3 in DNA: TGTGCCAACAGGGGGGCCTTTCAGTTTACTGGCTACAACTTC.

This clone was seen a handful of times. The chain has TRBV7-6 and TRBJ2-1; D gene ambiguous. This CDR3 comprises 16 residues. Germline assignment: CDR1 SGHVS and CDR2 FNYEAQ. Trimming removed 1 base from V and 0 bases from J, with 10 bases in between. CDR3 in DNA: TGTGCCAGCAGCTTAGACCCTCCGAGCTCCTACAATGAGCAGTTCTTC. It translates to CASSLDPPSSYNEQFF.

Here the CDR3 DNA reads TGCAGTGCTAGAGTCCTCGGGACCAGCGGGAGAGGGGGGACAGATACGCAGTATTTT. Amino acid sequence: CSARVLGTSGRGGTDTQYF. This chain links TRBV20-1 with TRBJ2-3, with 8 bases matching TRBD2. Germline V gene data show CDR1 as DFQATT and CDR2 as SNEGSKA (reference sequence). Trimming cost V 1 base and J 3 bases; bases outside gene matches: 18. The CDR3 totals 19 residues.

The rearrangement uses TRBV20-1 and TRBJ2-7; tentative D call: TRBD2 (6 bases). Trimming pared 0 bases from V and 7 bases from J, leaving 16 bases between. CDR1 is DFQATT and CDR2 is SNEGSKA in the germline V gene (reference sequence). This CDR3 has 14 amino acids. The CDR3 here is CSAREARRDWEQYF. The CDR3 DNA reads TGCAGTGCTAGAGAGGCCAGGCGGGACTGGGAGCAGTACTTC.